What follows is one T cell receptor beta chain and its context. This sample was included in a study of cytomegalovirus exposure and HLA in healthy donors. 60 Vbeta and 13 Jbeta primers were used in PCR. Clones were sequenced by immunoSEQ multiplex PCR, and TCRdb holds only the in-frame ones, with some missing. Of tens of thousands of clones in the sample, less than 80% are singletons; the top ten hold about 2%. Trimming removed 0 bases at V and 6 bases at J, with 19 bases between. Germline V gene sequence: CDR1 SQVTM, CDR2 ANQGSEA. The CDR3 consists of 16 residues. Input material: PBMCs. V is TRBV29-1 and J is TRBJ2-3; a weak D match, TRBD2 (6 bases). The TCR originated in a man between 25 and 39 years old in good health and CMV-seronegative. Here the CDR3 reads CSVEEEGWGGKDTQYF. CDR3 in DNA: TGCAGCGTTGAAGAAGAGGGGTGGGGCGGGAAGGATACGCAGTATTTT.